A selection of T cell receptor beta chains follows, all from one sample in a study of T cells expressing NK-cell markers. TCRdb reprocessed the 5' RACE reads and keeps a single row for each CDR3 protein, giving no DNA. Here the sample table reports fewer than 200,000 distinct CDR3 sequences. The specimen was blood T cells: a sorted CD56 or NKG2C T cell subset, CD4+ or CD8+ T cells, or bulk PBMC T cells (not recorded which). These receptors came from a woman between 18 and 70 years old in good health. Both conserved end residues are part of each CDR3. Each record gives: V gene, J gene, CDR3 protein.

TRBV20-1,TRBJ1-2,CSAYGRGQSNYGYTF
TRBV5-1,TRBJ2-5,CASSLRIGQGQETQYF
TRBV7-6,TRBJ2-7,CASSLASTGLHEQYF
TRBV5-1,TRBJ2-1,CASSLVSLRSDEQFF
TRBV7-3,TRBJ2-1,CASSSGLGHEQFF
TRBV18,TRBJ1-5,CASSAGTGPNQPQHF
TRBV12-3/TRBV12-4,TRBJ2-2,CASSRQSGELFF
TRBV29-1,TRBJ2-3,CSVDGAHNTDTQYF
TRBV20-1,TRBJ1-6,CSATRTGGPGSPLHF
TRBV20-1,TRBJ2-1,CSVSRTSGYNEQFF
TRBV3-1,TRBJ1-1,CASSQSVGVTTEAFF
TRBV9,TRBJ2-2,CAAGTGLTGELFF
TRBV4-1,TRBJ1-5,CASSRPGQGNQPQHF